There are a few counts of the clone carrying this T cell receptor beta chain. Its antigen is undetermined. Germline V gene data show CDR1 as GTSNPN and CDR2 as SVGIG (reference sequence). This CDR3 is built from 15 residues. The V end was cut by 2 bases, the J end by 6 bases, with 20 bases between. This entry is derived from a study of radiotherapy plus CTLA-4 blockade in lung cancer. Study summary: Disease control was achieved by about 34% of patients, and objective responses by 15% to 20%.

Here immunoSEQ multiplex PCR was the method, and the copy in TCRdb shows in-frame clones only, minus some. The sample lists 70,000 to 95,000 clones; about four fifths were seen once. Broader study findings: An expansion of tumor-derived TCR clones occurred in blood after radiotherapy plus ipilimumab. Interferon-beta and early blood T cell clone dynamics reportedly predicted response best.

This clonotype was sampled from a human donor with non-small cell lung cancer that progressed on radiotherapy plus ipilimumab. Specimen: peripheral blood, collected from a patient treated with radiotherapy plus ipilimumab. The chain carries TRBV30 and TRBJ2-7; tentatively, D is TRBD1 (6 bases). The CDR3 here is CAWSPFQGLVGEQYF. The CDR3, as DNA: TGTGCCTGGAGTCCTTTCCAGGGGCTTGTGGGCGAGCAGTACTTC.